A selection of T cell receptor beta chains follows, all from one sample in a study of blood T cell repertoires in COVID-19. Sequencing was performed with immunoSEQ multiplex PCR; in TCRdb, only in-frame clones are kept and a portion is missing. The sample has about 210,000 clones, around nine tenths seen once. Sequenced sample: peripheral blood. The receptor set was obtained from a young man with active or convalescent COVID-19. Both conserved end residues are part of each CDR3. Each record gives: V gene, CDR3 protein.

v_call: TRBV7-8; cdr3_aa: CASSEILGPETQYF
v_call: TRBV2; cdr3_aa: CASIPGRLAGGDTQYF
v_call: TRBV6-5; cdr3_aa: CASSYLAAKETQYF
v_call: TRBV28; cdr3_aa: CASGTAGLTNEKLFF
v_call: TRBV6-4; cdr3_aa: CASSLSVANTGELFF
v_call: TRBV19; cdr3_aa: CASSSRRGGNYGYTF
v_call: TRBV20-1; cdr3_aa: CSASRGSHYEQYF
v_call: TRBV6-5; cdr3_aa: CASSRDRREQYF
v_call: TRBV27; cdr3_aa: CASRWTKTQYF
v_call: TRBV7-6; cdr3_aa: CASSPLTGDTYEQYF
v_call: TRBV10-3; cdr3_aa: CAISAGGPQHF
v_call: TRBV5-5; cdr3_aa: CASSPMGEGYEQYF
v_call: TRBV5-6; cdr3_aa: CASSSGQTPYEQYF
v_call: TRBV27; cdr3_aa: CASSYGGSPLHF
v_call: TRBV5-5; cdr3_aa: CASRPVQRSEQYF
v_call: TRBV19; cdr3_aa: CASSTATNEKLFF
v_call: TRBV4-1; cdr3_aa: CASSQDGTGLYEQYF
v_call: TRBV6-5; cdr3_aa: CASSYEAGGRYGYTF
v_call: TRBV7-2; cdr3_aa: CASSPSLFSSYNEQFF
v_call: TRBV6-5; cdr3_aa: CASSLSGGYGYTF
v_call: TRBV18; cdr3_aa: CASSLPGQAFSTNEKLFF
v_call: TRBV3-1/TRBV3-2; cdr3_aa: CASSHGLSSGNTIYF
v_call: TRBV27; cdr3_aa: CASSPGTGAYGYTF
v_call: TRBV6-5; cdr3_aa: CASRTQGASYEQYF
v_call: TRBV6-5; cdr3_aa: CASRRDSYNSPLHF